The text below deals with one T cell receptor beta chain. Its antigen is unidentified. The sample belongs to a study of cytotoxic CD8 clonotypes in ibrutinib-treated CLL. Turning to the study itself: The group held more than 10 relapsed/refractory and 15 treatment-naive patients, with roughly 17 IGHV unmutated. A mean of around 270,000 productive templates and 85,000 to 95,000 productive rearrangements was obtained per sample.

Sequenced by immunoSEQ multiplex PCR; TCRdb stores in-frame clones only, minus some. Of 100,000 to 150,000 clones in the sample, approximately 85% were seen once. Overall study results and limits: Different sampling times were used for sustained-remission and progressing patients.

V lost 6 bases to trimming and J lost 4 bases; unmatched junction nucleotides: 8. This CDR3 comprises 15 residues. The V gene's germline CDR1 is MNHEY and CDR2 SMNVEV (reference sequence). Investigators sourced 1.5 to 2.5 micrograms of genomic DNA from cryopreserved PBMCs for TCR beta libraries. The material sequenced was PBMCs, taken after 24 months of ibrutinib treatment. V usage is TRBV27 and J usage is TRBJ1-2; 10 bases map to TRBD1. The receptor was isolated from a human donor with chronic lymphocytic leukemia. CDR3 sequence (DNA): TGTGCCAGCAGATCGGGACAGGGGCTAATCTATGGCTACACCTTC. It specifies CASRSGQGLIYGYTF.